One T cell receptor (beta chain) is described in this entry. The CDR3 contains 17 residues. CDR1 is SEHNR and CDR2 is FQNEAQ in the germline V gene (reference sequence). Trimming took 5 bases from V and 5 from J; bases not matched to a gene: 15. The naive CD8 fraction comprised CD45RO-negative cells positively selected for CCR7 and excluded terminally differentiated effector memory CD45RA+ cells. This entry is derived from a study of shared clonotypes between healthy human individuals. Only in-frame clones appear in the TCRdb table, and some are missing; sequencing was by immunoSEQ multiplex PCR. There are approximately 2,200,000 clones in the sample; 85% to 95% occur only once, and about 1.8% lies in the top ten.

The chain uses TRBV7-9 and TRBJ2-5; the match to TRBD2 covers 9 bases. The sequenced sample consisted of naive CD8+ T cells from PBMCs. The receptor was isolated from a man aged 18 to 30 in good health. Some clones in this sample may be carry-over from other donors' samples. CDR3 protein: CASSRIIAGVQGETQYF. The CDR3 DNA reads TGTGCCAGCAGCCGAATAATAGCGGGAGTACAAGGGGAGACCCAGTACTTC.